Listed here is a single T cell receptor beta chain. This record comes from a study of blood T cell repertoires in COVID-19. Study-wide background: Sources were T cells, B-cell-depleted T cells, or PBMCs; the material itself was cDNA or gDNA.

Produced via immunoSEQ multiplex PCR; TCRdb's table is partial and in-frame only. The table shows 120,000 to 150,000 clones, with around nine tenths occurring only once. The germline CDR1 and CDR2 sequences are SGHRS and YFSETQ. Trimming pared 4 bases from V and 2 bases from J, leaving 12 bases between. This CDR3 is 14 amino acids long. The chain is built from TRBV5-1 and TRBJ1-2, with D tentatively TRBD1 (5 bases). This TCR came from a human donor in a cohort sampled during active COVID-19. Material for sequencing was peripheral blood. The CDR3 bases are TGCGCCAGCAGCCCGATGGGGGGAAACTATGGCTACACCTTC. It codes for CASSPMGGNYGYTF. Full variable domain (rest looked up from reference TRBV5-1 and TRBJ1-2): KAGVTQTPRYLIKTRGQQVTLSCSPISGHRSVSWYQQTPGQGLQFLFEYFSETQRNKGNFPGRFSGRQFSNSRSEMNVSTLELGDSALYLCASSPMGGNYGYTFGSGTRLTVV.